Shown below are 13 T cell receptor beta chains from a single sample sequenced in a study of shared clonotypes between healthy human individuals. Method: immunoSEQ multiplex PCR; TCRdb's copy keeps in-frame clones and lacks some. The profile shows roughly 2.5 million clones, around 90% of them singletons. Sequencing was carried out using naive CD4+ T cells sorted from blood. Subset defined: CD45RA+ positively selected. The source is a man younger than 30 in good health.

The genes are TRBV6-5 and TRBJ2-7; the D gene is possibly TRBD1 (6 bases). The CDR3 has 12 residues. Trimming removed 6 bases from V and 5 bases from J, with 11 bases in between. Per germline, CDR1 MNHEY and CDR2 SVGAGI. The CDR3 spells CASRRGIHEQYF. The CDR3, as DNA: TGTGCCAGCAGAAGGGGGATCCACGAGCAGTACTTC.

The rearrangement joins TRBV5-1 to TRBJ1-5; D not certain. V dropped 0 bases and J dropped 2 bases, with 9 bases sitting between them. Germline values: CDR1 SGHRS, CDR2 YFSETQ. This CDR3 spans 15 amino acids. CDR3 DNA: TGCGCCAGCAGCTTGGCGGGGAACGGCAATCAGCCCCAGCATTTT. Protein sequence: CASSLAGNGNQPQHF.

The chain has TRBV7-2 and TRBJ1-1; D remains unclear. The CDR3 is 13 amino acids. CDR1 SGHTA and CDR2 FQGNSA come from the germline V gene. V shed 1 base and J shed 7 bases, with 10 bases lying between them. This CDR3 is CASSLVAGIEAFF. The CDR3 region has the DNA TGTGCCAGCAGCTTAGTGGCCGGCATTGAAGCTTTCTTT.

This clone was found once. V and J are TRBV10-3 and TRBJ1-4; 9 bases line up with TRBD1. Germline CDR1 ENHRY, CDR2 SYGVKD. The CDR3 length is 14 residues. The V segment lost 6 bases and the J segment 7 bases; nucleotides outside the gene matches: 6. The CDR3 nucleotides are TGTGCCATCAGCCCCACAGGGGGCGGTGAAAAACTGTTTTTT. Translating gives CAISPTGGGEKLFF.

This clone was detected only a few times. This chain connects TRBV7-9 to TRBJ1-5; D unresolved. The CDR3 contains 13 residues. Germline CDR1 and CDR2: SEHNR and FQNEAQ (reference sequence). Trimming stripped 5 bases from V and 4 bases from J, with 9 bases between. CDR3 DNA: TGTGCCAGCAGCCTCGGGGAGAATCAGCCCCAGCATTTT. It encodes CASSLGENQPQHF.

There are a few counts of this clone. The same CDR3 is also encoded by other DNA sequences in this sample. This sequence joins TRBV15 and TRBJ1-1; D gene unclear. V lost 0 bases to trimming and J lost 1 base, with 0 bases between them. Germline lookup yields CDR1 LNHNV and CDR2 YYDKDF (reference sequence). This CDR3 region has 12 residues. The CDR3 DNA reads as TGTGCCACCAGCAGAGAGAACACTGAAGCTTTCTTT. Amino acid sequence: CATSRENTEAFF.

The J gene is TRBJ2-3, the V gene TRBV14; the match to TRBD1 covers 8 bases. V lost 5 bases, J lost 3 bases, and 10 bases stayed unmatched. Germline CDR1 SGHDN, CDR2 FVKESK. This CDR3 has 16 residues. CDR3: CASSVRRTGRTDTQYF. CDR3 coding DNA: TGTGCCAGCAGCGTCCGGCGGACAGGGAGGACAGATACGCAGTATTTT. Full variable domain (remainder filled in from reference TRBV14 and TRBJ2-3): EAGVTQFPSHSVIEKGQTVTLRCDPISGHDNLYWYRRVMGKEIKFLLHFVKESKQDESGMPNNRFLAERTGGTYSTLKVQPAELEDSGVYFCASSVRRTGRTDTQYFGPGTRLTVL.

This clone has a single count. V gene TRBV6-1 combines with J gene TRBJ1-5, with D unresolved. The CDR3 consists of 13 residues. Trimming took 0 bases from V and 9 from J, leaving 9 bases between them. Germline V gives CDR1 MNHNS, CDR2 SASEGT. The CDR3 bases are TGTGCCAGCAGTGAAGCGCCAGGTGTGCCCCAGCATTTT. Its translation: CASSEAPGVPQHF.

The J gene is TRBJ2-7, the V gene TRBV6-6; tentative D call: TRBD1 (6 bases). The CDR3 has 15 residues. Germline V gene data show CDR1 as MNHNY and CDR2 as SVGAGI (reference sequence). V was clipped by 5 bases and J by 6 bases, with 20 bases between them. The CDR3 DNA reads as TGTGCCAGCAGTCCTCTACAGGGTTCGGCGGGCGAGCAGTACTTC. Its protein is CASSPLQGSAGEQYF.

This chain joins TRBV7-2 and TRBJ2-5; a weak D match, TRBD1 (5 bases). Trimming stripped 3 bases from V and 4 bases from J, with 9 bases between. Per the germline V gene, CDR1 is SGHTA and CDR2 is FQGNSA. The CDR3 consists of 13 residues. CDR3 coding DNA: TGTGCCAGCAGCTTGCAGGGTATAGAGACCCAGTACTTC. It yields the protein CASSLQGIETQYF.

V and J are TRBV5-5 and TRBJ2-5; D not certain. Trimming stripped 1 base from V and 0 bases from J, with 10 bases between. This CDR3 is built from 15 residues. CDR1 is SGHKS, CDR2 YYEKEE, per germline (reference sequence). CDR3: CASSLPTGHQETQYF. CDR3 DNA sequence: TGTGCCAGCAGCTTGCCGACTGGCCACCAAGAGACCCAGTACTTC.

The chain employs TRBV19 and TRBJ1-3; the D is unclear. The CDR3 totals 13 residues. The germline V gene encodes CDR1 LNHDA and CDR2 SQIVND (reference sequence). V lost 6 bases and J lost 0, with 6 bases in between. The CDR3 loop is CASSQNSGNTIYF. CDR3 coding DNA: TGTGCCAGTAGCCAGAACTCTGGAAACACCATATATTTT.

This chain links TRBV6-5 with TRBJ2-4, with D perhaps TRBD1 (5 bases). The CDR3 has 14 residues. From germline, CDR1 is MNHEY and CDR2 SVGAGI. V lost 4 bases and J 7 bases, leaving 14 bases between the germline ends. This chain's CDR3 is CASSSPDSSNIQYF. The CDR3 DNA reads TGTGCCAGCAGTTCTCCCGACAGTTCGAACATTCAGTACTTC.